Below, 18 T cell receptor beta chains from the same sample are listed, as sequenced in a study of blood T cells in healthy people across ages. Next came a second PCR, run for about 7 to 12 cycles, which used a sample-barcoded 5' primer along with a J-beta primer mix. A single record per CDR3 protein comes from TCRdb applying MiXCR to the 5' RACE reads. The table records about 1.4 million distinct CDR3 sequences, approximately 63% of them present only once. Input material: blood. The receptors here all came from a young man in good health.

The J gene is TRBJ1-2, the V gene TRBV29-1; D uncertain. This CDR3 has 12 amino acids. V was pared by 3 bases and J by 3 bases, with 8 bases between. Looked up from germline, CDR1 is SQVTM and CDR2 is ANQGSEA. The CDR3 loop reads CSVEATDYGYTF. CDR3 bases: TGCAGCGTTGAGGCAACCGACTATGGCTACACCTTC.

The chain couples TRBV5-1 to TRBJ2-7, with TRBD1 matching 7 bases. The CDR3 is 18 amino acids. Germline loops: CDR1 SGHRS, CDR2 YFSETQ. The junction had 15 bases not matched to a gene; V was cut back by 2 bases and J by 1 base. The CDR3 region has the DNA TGCGCCAGCAGCTTACGGGGACAGTCTTATAGCACTTCCTACGAGCAGTACTTC. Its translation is CASSLRGQSYSTSYEQYF.

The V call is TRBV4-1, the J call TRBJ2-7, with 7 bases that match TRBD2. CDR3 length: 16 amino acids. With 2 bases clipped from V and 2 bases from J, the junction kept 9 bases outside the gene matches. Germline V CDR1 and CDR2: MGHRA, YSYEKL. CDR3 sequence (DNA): TGCGCCAGCAGCCAACGTCAGCTAGCGGAAACCTACGAGCAGTACTTC. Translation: CASSQRQLAETYEQYF.

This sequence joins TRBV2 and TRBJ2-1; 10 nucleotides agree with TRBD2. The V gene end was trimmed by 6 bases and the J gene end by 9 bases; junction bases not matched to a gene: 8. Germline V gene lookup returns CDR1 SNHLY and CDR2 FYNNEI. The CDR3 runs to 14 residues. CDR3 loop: CASRLAGAIGEQFF. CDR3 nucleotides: TGTGCCAGCAGGCTAGCGGGAGCAATCGGTGAGCAGTTCTTC.

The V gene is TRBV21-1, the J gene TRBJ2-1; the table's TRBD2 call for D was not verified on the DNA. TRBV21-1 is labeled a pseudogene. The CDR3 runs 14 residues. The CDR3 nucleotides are TGTGCCAGCAGCAAAGGGACTAGGGACAATGAGCAGTTCTTC. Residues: CASSKGTRDNEQFF.

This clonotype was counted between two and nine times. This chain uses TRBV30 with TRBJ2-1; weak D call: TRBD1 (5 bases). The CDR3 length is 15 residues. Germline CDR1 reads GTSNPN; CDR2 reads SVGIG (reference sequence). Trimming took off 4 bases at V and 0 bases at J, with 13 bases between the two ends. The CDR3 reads CAWKQSTASYNEQFF. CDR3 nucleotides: TGTGCCTGGAAGCAGTCGACAGCCTCCTACAATGAGCAGTTCTTC.

CDR3 region: CASSQDGGLTTYNEQFF. Written as DNA, the CDR3 is TGCGCCAGCAGCCAAGATGGTGGACTTACTACCTACAATGAGCAGTTCTTC. The genes are TRBV4-1 and TRBJ2-1; D is possibly TRBD2 (5 bases). Germline V gene sequence: CDR1 MGHRA, CDR2 YSYEKL. Trimming cost V 0 bases and J 2 bases, with 14 bases left between them. The CDR3 runs 17 residues.

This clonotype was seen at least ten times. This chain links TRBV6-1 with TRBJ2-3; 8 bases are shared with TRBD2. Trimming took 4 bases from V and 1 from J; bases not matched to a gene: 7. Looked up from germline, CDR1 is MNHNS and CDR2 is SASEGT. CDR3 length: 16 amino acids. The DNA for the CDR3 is TGTGCCAGCAGTGTAAACCCTAGCGGGCGCACAGATACGCAGTATTTT. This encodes CASSVNPSGRTDTQYF.

DNA of the CDR3: TGCAGTGCTAGAGGCGTGGGAGACAACCGGGAGCTGTTTTTT. It specifies CSARGVGDNRELFF. This chain links TRBV20-1 with TRBJ2-2, with D tentatively TRBD2 (5 bases). Germline V lookup: CDR1 DFQATT, CDR2 SNEGSKA (reference sequence). The CDR3 covers 14 residues. V gave up 1 base and J gave up 9 bases, with 15 bases separating them.

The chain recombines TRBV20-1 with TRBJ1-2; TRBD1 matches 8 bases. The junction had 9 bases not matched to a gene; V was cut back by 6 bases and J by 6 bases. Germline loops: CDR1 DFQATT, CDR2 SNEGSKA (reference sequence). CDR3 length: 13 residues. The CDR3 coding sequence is TGCAGTGCCCCCCTTAGGACAGGGAATGGCTACACCTTC. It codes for CSAPLRTGNGYTF.

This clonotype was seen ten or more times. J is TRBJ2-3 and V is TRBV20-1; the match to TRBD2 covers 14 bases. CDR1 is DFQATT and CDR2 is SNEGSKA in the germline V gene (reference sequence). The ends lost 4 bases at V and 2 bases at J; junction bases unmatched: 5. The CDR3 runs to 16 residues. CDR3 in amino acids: CSAKLTSGGVTDTQYF. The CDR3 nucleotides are TGCAGTGCTAAGCTGACTAGCGGGGGGGTCACAGATACGCAGTATTTT.

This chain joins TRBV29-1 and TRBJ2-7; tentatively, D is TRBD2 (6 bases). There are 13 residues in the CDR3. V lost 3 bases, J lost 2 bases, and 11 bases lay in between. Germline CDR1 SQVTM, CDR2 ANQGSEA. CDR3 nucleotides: TGCAGCGTTGATGCGCGGGGAGCCTACGAGCAGTACTTC. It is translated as CSVDARGAYEQYF.

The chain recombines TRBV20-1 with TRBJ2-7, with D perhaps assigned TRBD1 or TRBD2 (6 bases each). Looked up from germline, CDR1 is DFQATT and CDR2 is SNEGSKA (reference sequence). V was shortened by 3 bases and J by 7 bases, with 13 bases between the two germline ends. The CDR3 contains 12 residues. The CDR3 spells CSAREGENEQYF. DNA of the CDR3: TGCAGTGCTAGGGAGGGGGAGAATGAGCAGTACTTC.

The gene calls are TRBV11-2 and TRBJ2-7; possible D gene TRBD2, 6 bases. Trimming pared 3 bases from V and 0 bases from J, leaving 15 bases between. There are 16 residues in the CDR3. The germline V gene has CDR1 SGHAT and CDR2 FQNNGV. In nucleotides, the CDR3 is TGTGCCAGCAGCTTTATTTTCGGGGGTACCTCCTACGAGCAGTACTTC. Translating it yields CASSFIFGGTSYEQYF.

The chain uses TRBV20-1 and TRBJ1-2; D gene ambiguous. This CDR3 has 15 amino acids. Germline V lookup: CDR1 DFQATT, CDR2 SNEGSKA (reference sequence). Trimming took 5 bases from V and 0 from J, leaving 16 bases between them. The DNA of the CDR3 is TGCAGTGCTTTCCCTACGGGGTCAGCTAACTATGGCTACACCTTC. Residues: CSAFPTGSANYGYTF.

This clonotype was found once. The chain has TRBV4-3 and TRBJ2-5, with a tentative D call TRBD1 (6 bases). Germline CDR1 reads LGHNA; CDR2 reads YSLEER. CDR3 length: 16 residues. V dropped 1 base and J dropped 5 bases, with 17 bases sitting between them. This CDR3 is CASSQVYGGGGETQYF. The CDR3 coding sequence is TGCGCCAGCAGCCAAGTTTATGGTGGGGGCGGGGAGACCCAGTACTTC.

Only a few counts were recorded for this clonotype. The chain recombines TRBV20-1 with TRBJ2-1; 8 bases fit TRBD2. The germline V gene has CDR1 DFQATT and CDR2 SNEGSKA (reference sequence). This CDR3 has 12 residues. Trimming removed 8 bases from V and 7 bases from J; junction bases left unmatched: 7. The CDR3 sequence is CSSQGLVNEQFF. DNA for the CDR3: TGCAGTAGCCAGGGACTAGTGAATGAGCAGTTCTTC.

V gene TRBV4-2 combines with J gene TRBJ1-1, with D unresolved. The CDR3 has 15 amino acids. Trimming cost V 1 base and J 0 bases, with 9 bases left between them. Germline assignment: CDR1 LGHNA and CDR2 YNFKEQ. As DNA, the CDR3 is TGTGCCAGCAGCCAAGGGCAGACTATGAACACTGAAGCTTTCTTT. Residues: CASSQGQTMNTEAFF.